The next 16 T cell receptor beta chains were all read from a single sample in a study of cytomegalovirus exposure and HLA in healthy donors (dated by TCRdb to 2016 to 2017). Receptor libraries were prepared by the immunoSEQ multiplex PCR assay. A mixture of 60 forward primers for TCR Vbeta segments and 13 reverse primers for TCR Jbeta segments was used in the multiplex PCR. Drawn from immuneACCESS, this table holds only the in-frame rearrangements with V and J called that TCRdb kept. Clones are partly lost; checked studies trace under half to an unresolved V gene and leave the rest unexplained. This sample's clone table shows 100,000 to 150,000 clones. The top ten clones comprise around 1.6% of the sample. Sequenced: PBMCs. These receptors were taken from a man between 18 and 35 years old in good health and CMV-seronegative.

V and J are TRBV13 and TRBJ1-1; D ambiguous. V lost 6 bases to trimming and J lost 1 base, with 12 bases between them. Germline CDR1 and CDR2: PRHDT and FYEKMQ (reference sequence). This CDR3 comprises 14 residues. This CDR3 reads CASRFKSRNTEAFF. The CDR3 coding sequence is TGTGCCAGCAGATTTAAATCCCGGAACACTGAAGCTTTCTTT.

The rearrangement uses TRBV21-1 and TRBJ2-4; the table names TRBD2, a call not compared with the DNA. TRBV21-1 is reported as a pseudogene. The CDR3 sequence is 12 residues long. The chain's CDR3 is CASSKKPDIQYF. The CDR3 bases are TGTGCCAGCAGCAAAAAGCCGGACATTCAGTACTTC.

CDR3 region: CASSGLDYGYTF. DNA of the CDR3: TGTGCCAGCAGCGGGCTTGACTATGGCTACACCTTC. The rearrangement links TRBV7-2 to TRBJ1-2; D gene unclear. CDR1 is SGHTA, CDR2 FQGNSA, per germline. The V end lost 5 bases, the J end lost 3 bases, and 7 bases lay between the germline ends. This CDR3 spans 12 amino acids.

J is TRBJ1-1 and V is TRBV5-5; no reliable D call. This CDR3 spans 15 amino acids. Trimming took 0 bases from V and 1 from J, leaving 10 bases between them. In germline, CDR1 is SGHKS, CDR2 YYEKEE (reference sequence). In DNA, the CDR3 is TGTGCCAGCAGCTTGGCACGGCTAGAGAACACTGAAGCTTTCTTT. This gives the protein CASSLARLENTEAFF.

The V and J genes are TRBV28 and TRBJ1-2; 7 nucleotides agree with TRBD1. V shed 6 bases and J 6 bases; nucleotides not matched to a gene: 4. The CDR3 is 12 residues long. CDR1 and CDR2 from the germline V gene are MDHEN and SYDVKM. The CDR3 coding sequence is TGTGCCAGCAGCAACAGGGGCGATGGCTACACCTTC. It specifies CASSNRGDGYTF.

In DNA form, the CDR3 reads TGTGCCAGCAGCTTGAGCGGCTTCAATCAGCCCCAGCATTTT. Translated, it gives CASSLSGFNQPQHF. The V and J genes are TRBV7-2 and TRBJ1-5; D not resolved. V was pared by 3 bases and J by 3 bases, with 9 bases between. Germline values: CDR1 SGHTA, CDR2 FQGNSA. The CDR3 covers 14 residues.

The V gene is TRBV5-1, the J gene TRBJ2-3; 14 bases map to TRBD2. The CDR3 runs 16 residues. Germline loops: CDR1 SGHRS, CDR2 YFSETQ. V lost 4 bases and J lost 3; bases outside the gene matches: 4. CDR3 amino acids: CASSVGTSGGTDTQYF. The CDR3 nucleotides are TGCGCCAGCAGCGTCGGGACTAGCGGGGGTACAGATACGCAGTATTTT.

The J gene is TRBJ1-2, the V gene TRBV2, with 8 bases fitting TRBD1. Unmatched junction bases numbered 4, after V lost 5 bases and J lost 2 bases. The CDR3 is made up of 14 amino acids. Germline CDR1 is SNHLY and CDR2 is FYNNEI. This chain's CDR3 is CASSLQGGNYGYTF. The CDR3 region has the DNA TGTGCCAGCAGTCTACAGGGGGGAAACTATGGCTACACCTTC.

The V and J genes are TRBV5-4 and TRBJ2-1; no clear D. V lost 0 bases, J lost 6 bases, and 10 bases lay in between. The CDR3 runs to 14 residues. CDR1 and CDR2 from the germline V gene are SGHNT and YYREEE (reference sequence). The CDR3 spells CASSLARSSNEQFF. The DNA for the CDR3 is TGTGCCAGCAGCTTGGCCCGGAGCAGCAATGAGCAGTTCTTC.

The J gene is TRBJ2-1, the V gene TRBV28; TRBD2 matches at 14 bases. Looked up from germline, CDR1 is MDHEN and CDR2 is SYDVKM. The CDR3 extends over 16 amino acids. With V trimmed by 4 bases and J by 8 bases, 7 bases remained unmatched. The CDR3: CASSYPGTSGSYEQFF. CDR3 bases: TGTGCCAGCAGTTACCCCGGGACTAGCGGGAGTTATGAGCAGTTCTTC.

This sequence joins TRBV5-4 and TRBJ2-1; TRBD2 matches at 12 bases. Trimming cost V 0 bases and J 0 bases; bases outside gene matches: 7. The CDR3 has 19 amino acids. Germline V CDR1 and CDR2: SGHNT, YYREEE (reference sequence). The CDR3 loop is CASSLGLAGEQSSYNEQFF. The CDR3 DNA reads TGTGCCAGCAGCTTGGGACTAGCGGGGGAACAAAGCTCCTACAATGAGCAGTTCTTC.

This chain links TRBV14 with TRBJ2-7, with 9 bases identical to TRBD1. Germline trimming cut 6 bases from V and 3 bases from J; bases unmatched to any gene: 9. Germline CDR1 and CDR2: SGHDN and FVKESK. The CDR3 totals 15 residues. CDR3 coding DNA: TGTGCCAGCAGTCTGGGACAGGGTATGCTCTACGAGCAGTACTTC. Translating gives CASSLGQGMLYEQYF. The whole variable domain, filled in from reference TRBV14 and TRBJ2-7, reads EAGVTQFPSHSVIEKGQTVTLRCDPISGHDNLYWYRRVMGKEIKFLLHFVKESKQDESGMPNNRFLAERTGGTYSTLKVQPAELEDSGVYFCASSLGQGMLYEQYFGPGTRLTVT.

The chain joins TRBV6-5 to TRBJ1-1; no clear D gene. Between the trimmed V and J ends, which lost 7 bases and 0 bases, there was a span of 9 bases. This CDR3 is built from 13 residues. From germline, CDR1 is MNHEY and CDR2 SVGAGI. In DNA, the CDR3 is TGTGCCAGCAAACGGAGCATGAACACTGAAGCTTTCTTT. This codes for CASKRSMNTEAFF.

CDR3 in amino acids: CASSQAGGDLDGYTF. CDR3 in DNA: TGCGCCAGCAGCCAAGCAGGGGGCGACCTGGATGGCTACACCTTC. The genes are TRBV4-1 and TRBJ1-2; 8 bases align to TRBD1. Looked up from germline, CDR1 is MGHRA and CDR2 is YSYEKL. This CDR3 region has 15 residues. V lost 1 base and J lost 6; bases outside the gene matches: 7.

The J gene is TRBJ2-7, the V gene TRBV6-5; D is ambiguous. Germline-derived CDR1 and CDR2 are MNHEY and SVGAGI. The V end lost 0 bases, the J end lost 2 bases, and 8 bases lay between the germline ends. This CDR3 is 14 amino acids long. The CDR3 region is CASSYSTDAYEQYF. The CDR3 bases are TGTGCCAGCAGTTACTCGACTGATGCCTACGAGCAGTACTTC.

The chain is built from TRBV29-1 and TRBJ2-7, with a tentative D call TRBD1 (5 bases). The CDR3 is made up of 11 amino acids. Germline values: CDR1 SQVTM, CDR2 ANQGSEA. V was clipped by 3 bases and J by 7 bases, with 10 bases between them. The CDR3 coding sequence is TGCAGCGTTGAGGGGCCCGGAGAGCAGTACTTC. This translates into CSVEGPGEQYF.